This is a list of T cell receptor beta chains from one sample in a study of breast tumors, draining lymph nodes, adjacent tissues. TCRdb re-analysed the multiplex PCR reads in MiXCR, keeping a single row per CDR3 protein. The table records 140,000 or so distinct CDR3 sequences, 30% to 35% of them present only once. The source material was axillary lymph node tissue. These receptors all stem from a female donor with breast cancer. Some clones in this sample may be carry-over from other donors' samples. CDR3s include the opening cysteine and the closing phenylalanine or tryptophan. D genes are given only for firm matches. A row's size may be missing; if present it is once, few, many or a size class.

clone_size	v_call	d_call	j_call	cdr3_aa	cdr3_nt
many	TRBV20-1	TRBD2	TRBJ2-3	CSARDRGGVTDTQYF	TGCAGTGCTAGAGATCGCGGGGGGGTCACAGATACGCAGTATTTT
.	TRBV5-4	.	TRBJ1-2	CASRFGGNYGYTF	TGTGCCAGCAGATTTGGGGGGAACTATGGCTACACCTTC
many	TRBV29-1	TRBD2	TRBJ2-1	CSAPRLASGNEQFF	TGCAGCGCTCCCCGACTAGCGTCGGGCAATGAGCAGTTCTTC
many	TRBV7-2	.	TRBJ2-2	CASSPRASGTGELFF	TGTGCCAGCAGCCCCCGGGCCTCCGGCACCGGGGAGCTGTTTTTT
few	TRBV12-3/TRBV12-4	.	TRBJ2-4	CASSTDRANIQYF	TGTGCCAGCAGTACGGACAGAGCAAACATTCAGTACTTC
.	TRBV15	TRBD1	TRBJ1-5	CATSRDYSRTGMGNQPQHF	TGTGCCACCAGCAGAGATTATAGCCGGACAGGGATGGGCAATCAGCCCCAGCATTTT
many	TRBV13	TRBD2	TRBJ2-1	CASSLLIAGGISYNEQFF	TGTGCCAGCAGCTTACTGATAGCGGGGGGGATATCCTACAATGAGCAGTTCTTC
many	TRBV11-2	TRBD1	TRBJ1-6	CASSSFPGGKNSPLHF	TGTGCCAGCAGCTCATTCCCAGGGGGCAAGAATTCACCCCTCCACTTT
many	TRBV7-8	TRBD1	TRBJ2-3	CASRKDRVTDTQYF	TGTGCCAGCCGAAAAGACAGGGTCACAGATACGCAGTATTTT
many	TRBV12-3/TRBV12-4	TRBD1	TRBJ2-1	CASSPQGAGYNEQFF	TGTGCCAGCAGCCCTCAGGGGGCGGGGTACAATGAGCAGTTCTTC
.	TRBV19	.	TRBJ2-1	CASSIAPGRSYNERFF	TGTGCCAGTAGTATCGCTCCGGGAAGGTCCTACAATGAGAGGTTCTTC
.	TRBV5-4	.	TRBJ1-1	CASSLSRGRDTEAFF	TGTGCCAGCAGCTTGTCTCGGGGGCGGGACACTGAAGCTTTCTTT
many	TRBV19	TRBD1	TRBJ2-5	CASSPNRGAVTQYF	TGTGCCAGTAGCCCTAACAGGGGGGCGGTGACCCAGTACTTC
many	TRBV6-5	.	TRBJ2-3	CASSYGGGVTDTQYF	TGTGCCAGCAGTTACGGAGGGGGCGTTACAGATACGCAGTATTTT
.	TRBV2	.	TRBJ1-5	CASRSGEQPQHF	TGTGCCAGCAGGTCAGGGGAACAGCCCCAGCATTTT
many	TRBV28	.	TRBJ1-6	CASSLPLPHGDSPLHF	TGTGCCAGCAGTTTACCACTCCCGCATGGGGATTCACCCCTCCACTTT
many	TRBV20-1	TRBD1	TRBJ2-7	CSALRGQTLYEQYF	TGCAGTGCTCTCCGGGGACAGACTTTATACGAGCAGTACTTC
.	TRBV29-1	.	TRBJ1-2	CSVGGSQAPYGYTF	TGCAGCGTTGGGGGATCACAGGCACCCTATGGCTACACCTTC
many	TRBV2	.	TRBJ2-3	CASRQGIGADTQYF	TGTGCCAGCCGCCAGGGGATAGGCGCAGATACGCAGTATTTT
many	TRBV28	.	TRBJ1-5	CASSFSGRSNQPQHF	TGTGCCAGCAGTTTTTCGGGTAGGAGCAATCAGCCCCAGCATTTT
.	TRBV15	.	TRBJ1-4	CATSRRGGNEKLFF	TGCGCCACCAGCAGACGGGGCGGGAATGAAAAACTGTTTTTT
once	TRBV19	TRBD1	TRBJ2-1	CATPGQGAGHRGNEQFF	TGTGCCACCCCAGGACAGGGGGCTGGTCACCGGGGTAATGAGCAGTTCTTC
.	TRBV20-1	TRBD1	TRBJ1-1	CSVHRGTGVGNTEAFF	TGCAGTGTGCATAGAGGGACAGGGGTGGGGAACACTGAAGCTTTCTTT
many	TRBV14	.	TRBJ2-5	CASSLRSYRETQYF	TGTGCCAGCAGCCTTCGAAGCTACCGAGAGACCCAGTACTTC
many	TRBV7-3	.	TRBJ1-3	CASSLGPGNTIYF	TGTGCCAGCAGCTTAGGCCCTGGAAACACCATATATTTT
.	TRBV14	.	TRBJ1-4	CASSQEGRNEKLFF	TGTGCCAGCAGCCAAGAGGGAAGGAATGAAAAACTGTTTTTT
.	TRBV5-1	.	TRBJ2-5	CASSLGAGPNQETQYF	TGCGCCAGCAGCTTGGGGGCGGGTCCTAACCAAGAGACCCAGTACTTC
many	TRBV11-2	.	TRBJ1-2	CASSPRISEGYTF	TGTGCCAGCAGCCCGCGAATTTCGGAGGGCTACACCTTC
many	TRBV12-5	TRBD2	TRBJ2-1	CASLDSGGYNEQFF	TGTGCTAGTTTGGACAGCGGGGGCTACAATGAGCAGTTCTTC
.	TRBV29-1	TRBD1	TRBJ1-4	CSVGGQGGEKLFF	TGCAGCGTTGGGGGACAGGGGGGTGAAAAACTGTTTTTT
many	TRBV18	.	TRBJ2-7	CASSPTKVDEQYF	TGTGCCAGCTCACCGACGAAGGTAGACGAGCAGTACTTC
many	TRBV11-2	.	TRBJ2-2	CASSLVLGTGELFF	TGTGCCAGCAGCTTAGTATTGGGGACCGGGGAGCTGTTTTTT
.	TRBV10-2	.	TRBJ2-3	CASTRGGPGLDTQYF	TGCGCCAGCACTAGAGGGGGGCCGGGACTAGATACGCAGTATTTT
many	TRBV27	TRBD2	TRBJ2-7	CASSLGRGFGEQYF	TGTGCCAGCAGTTTGGGGCGGGGGTTTGGGGAGCAGTACTTC
many	TRBV15	TRBD1	TRBJ1-3	CATSIRDSYPKAGNTIYF	TGTGCCACCAGCATACGGGACAGCTATCCCAAGGCTGGAAACACCATATATTTT
many	TRBV5-1	.	TRBJ2-2	CASSLGVSRFGTGELFF	TGCGCCAGCAGCTTGGGGGTTTCGAGGTTTGGGACCGGGGAGCTGTTTTTT
.	TRBV29-1	.	TRBJ2-7	CSVTRELAGVYEQYF	TGCAGTGTTACGAGGGAATTGGCGGGTGTATACGAGCAGTACTTC
many	TRBV7-8	.	TRBJ1-5	CASSLQAHEPQHF	TGTGCCAGCAGCTTACAGGCTCATGAGCCCCAGCATTTT
many	TRBV4-1	TRBD1	TRBJ2-5	CASSHSRGQGAVTQYF	TGCGCCAGCAGCCATTCCAGGGGACAGGGGGCTGTGACCCAGTACTTC
.	TRBV9	.	TRBJ1-4	CASSEGLKKTNEKLFF	TGTGCCAGCAGCGAGGGACTGAAGAAGACTAATGAAAAACTGTTTTTT
many	TRBV6-5	TRBD1	TRBJ2-7	CASSHSGQGAYEQYF	TGTGCCAGCAGTCACTCGGGACAGGGGGCTTACGAGCAGTACTTC